Below, 8 T cell receptor beta chains from the same sample are listed, as sequenced in a study of blood T cells in healthy people across ages. For the second PCR, which ran for about 7 to 11 cycles, a sample-barcoded 5' primer and a J-beta primer mix were used. A single record per CDR3 protein comes from TCRdb applying MiXCR to the 5' RACE reads. There are roughly 900,000 distinct CDR3 sequences in the sample; less than 35% occur only once, and 15% to 20% lies in the top ten. Specimen: blood. The receptors originated from a woman of 80 years or more in good health.

The J gene is TRBJ2-3, the V gene TRBV7-8; 7 nucleotides align to TRBD1. V trimming: 2 bases; J trimming: 0 bases; junction bases outside the gene matches: 11. Germline V lookup: CDR1 SGHVS, CDR2 FQNEAQ. The CDR3 spans 18 residues. The CDR3 sequence is CASSLPRGIHSSTDTQYF. CDR3 coding DNA: TGTGCCAGCAGCTTACCCAGGGGGATTCATTCGAGCACAGATACGCAGTATTTT.

This sequence joins TRBV7-2 and TRBJ2-4; D is unresolved. Trimming took 1 base from V and 5 from J, leaving 9 bases between them. This CDR3 spans 14 amino acids. Germline V gene data show CDR1 as SGHTA and CDR2 as FQGNSA. The CDR3 sequence is CASSLGVRQNIQYF. The CDR3 bases are TGTGCCAGCAGCTTAGGGGTTCGGCAAAACATTCAGTACTTC.

This clonotype appeared many times. The chain has TRBV29-1 and TRBJ2-1, with 8 positions matching TRBD2. Looked up from germline, CDR1 is SQVTM and CDR2 is ANQGSEA. V was pared by 6 bases and J by 0 bases, with 7 bases of the junction left unmatched. This CDR3 region has 15 residues. The chain's CDR3 is CSVRGGDGSYNEQFF. CDR3 bases: TGCAGCGTCCGGGGGGGGGACGGCTCCTACAATGAGCAGTTCTTC.

The V and J genes are TRBV7-2 and TRBJ1-5, with D tentatively TRBD1 (5 bases). The CDR3 length is 15 residues. With 3 bases removed from V and 2 bases from J, the gap between germline ends came to 11 bases. In germline, CDR1 is SGHTA, CDR2 FQGNSA. The CDR3 here is CASSLGPMGNQPQHF. Written as DNA, the CDR3 is TGTGCCAGCAGCTTGGGGCCCATGGGCAATCAGCCCCAGCATTTT. Full variable domain (rest looked up from reference TRBV7-2 and TRBJ1-5): GAGVSQSPSNKVTEKGKDVELRCDPISGHTALYWYRQSLGQGLEFLIYFQGNSAPDKSGLPSDRFSAERTGGSVSTLTIQRTQQEDSAVYLCASSLGPMGNQPQHFGDGTRLSIL.

V is TRBV7-2 and J is TRBJ2-2, with a possible D match to TRBD1 (5 bases). Trimming pared 2 bases from V and 1 base from J, leaving 11 bases between. Germline values: CDR1 SGHTA, CDR2 FQGNSA. The CDR3 sequence is 16 residues long. The CDR3 bases are TGTGCCAGCAGCTTAAGGGGAAGGGTGAACACCGGGGAGCTGTTTTTT. Its translation is CASSLRGRVNTGELFF.

This clonotype appeared a few times. The CDR3 spells CASSLEGGPYSNQPQHF. The CDR3 nucleotides are TGTGCCAGCAGCTTGGAAGGCGGTCCCTATAGCAATCAGCCCCAGCATTTT. This chain joins TRBV5-5 and TRBJ1-5, with no clear D. The germline V and J ends were trimmed by 0 bases and 0 bases, with 13 bases remaining between them. Germline CDR1 reads SGHKS; CDR2 reads YYEKEE (reference sequence). There are 17 residues in the CDR3.

The chain couples TRBV5-6 to TRBJ2-1; D remains unclear. Trimming took 2 bases from V and 4 from J, leaving 10 bases between them. The CDR3 contains 14 residues. From germline, CDR1 is SGHDT and CDR2 YYEEEE. The DNA for the CDR3 is TGTGCCAGCAGCTTAGGGATGGAGTACAATGAGCAGTTCTTC. This translates into CASSLGMEYNEQFF. Filled out from reference TRBV5-6 and TRBJ2-1, the complete variable domain reads DAGVTQSPTHLIKTRGQQVTLRCSPKSGHDTVSWYQQALGQGPQFIFQYYEEEERQRGNFPDRFSGHQFPNYSSELNVNALLLGDSALYLCASSLGMEYNEQFFGPGTRLTVL.

The rearrangement uses TRBV29-1 and TRBJ2-7; 8 bases are shared with TRBD2. This CDR3 region has 13 residues. Trimming cost V 1 base and J 3 bases; bases outside gene matches: 2. The V gene's germline CDR1 is SQVTM and CDR2 ANQGSEA. The CDR3 is CSVEVAGIYEQYF. CDR3 nucleotide sequence: TGCAGCGTTGAAGTAGCGGGGATCTACGAGCAGTACTTC.